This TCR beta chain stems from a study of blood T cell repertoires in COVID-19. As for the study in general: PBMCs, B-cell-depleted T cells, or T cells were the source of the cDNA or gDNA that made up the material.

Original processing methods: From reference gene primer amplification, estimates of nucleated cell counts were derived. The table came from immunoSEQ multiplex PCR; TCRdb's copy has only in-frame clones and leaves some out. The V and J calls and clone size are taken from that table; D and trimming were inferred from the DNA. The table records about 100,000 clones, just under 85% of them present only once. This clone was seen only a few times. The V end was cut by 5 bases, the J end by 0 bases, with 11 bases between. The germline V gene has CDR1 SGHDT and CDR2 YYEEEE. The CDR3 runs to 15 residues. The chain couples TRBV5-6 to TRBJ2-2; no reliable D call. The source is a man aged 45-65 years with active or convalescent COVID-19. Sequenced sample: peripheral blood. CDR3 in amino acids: CASRRLGSNTGELFF. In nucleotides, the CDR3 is TGTGCCAGCAGGCGGTTAGGCTCGAACACCGGGGAGCTGTTTTTT.